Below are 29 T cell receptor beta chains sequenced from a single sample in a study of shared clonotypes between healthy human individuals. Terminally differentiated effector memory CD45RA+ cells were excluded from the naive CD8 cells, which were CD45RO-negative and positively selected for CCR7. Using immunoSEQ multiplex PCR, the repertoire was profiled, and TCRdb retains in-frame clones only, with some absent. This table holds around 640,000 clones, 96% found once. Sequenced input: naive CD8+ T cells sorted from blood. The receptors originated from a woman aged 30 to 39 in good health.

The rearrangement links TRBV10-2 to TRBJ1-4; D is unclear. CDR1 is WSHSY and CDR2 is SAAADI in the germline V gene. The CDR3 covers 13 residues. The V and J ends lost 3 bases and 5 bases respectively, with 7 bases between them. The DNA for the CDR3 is TGCGCCAGCAGTGACAGCGAGAATGAAAAACTGTTTTTT. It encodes CASSDSENEKLFF.

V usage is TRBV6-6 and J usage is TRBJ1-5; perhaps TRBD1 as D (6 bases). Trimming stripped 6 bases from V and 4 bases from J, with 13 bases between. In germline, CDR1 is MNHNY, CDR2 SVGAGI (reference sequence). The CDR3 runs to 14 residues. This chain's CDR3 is CASSSTGFNQPQHF. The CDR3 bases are TGTGCCAGCAGCTCCACAGGGTTTAATCAGCCCCAGCATTTT.

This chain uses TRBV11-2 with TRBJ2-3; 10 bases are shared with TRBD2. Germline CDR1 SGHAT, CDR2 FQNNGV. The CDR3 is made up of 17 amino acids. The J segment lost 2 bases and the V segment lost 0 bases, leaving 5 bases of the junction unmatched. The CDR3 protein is CASSLDSSGRATDTQYF. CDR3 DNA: TGTGCCAGCAGCTTAGATTCCAGCGGGAGGGCCACAGATACGCAGTATTTT.

DNA for the CDR3: TGTGCCAGCAGTCGGGACGGGACCGATACACCTAACTATGGCTACACCTTC. Protein product: CASSRDGTDTPNYGYTF. This chain joins TRBV5-4 and TRBJ1-2; perhaps TRBD1 as D (5 bases). CDR1 is SGHNT and CDR2 is YYREEE in the germline V gene (reference sequence). Trimming cost V 5 bases and J 0 bases, with 20 bases left between them. This CDR3 has 17 amino acids.

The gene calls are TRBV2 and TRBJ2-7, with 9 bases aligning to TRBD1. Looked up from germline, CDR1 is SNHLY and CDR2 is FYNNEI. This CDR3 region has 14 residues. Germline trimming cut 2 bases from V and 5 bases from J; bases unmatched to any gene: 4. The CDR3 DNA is TGTGCCAGCAGTGAACGGGACAGGGTTGACGAGCAGTACTTC. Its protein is CASSERDRVDEQYF.

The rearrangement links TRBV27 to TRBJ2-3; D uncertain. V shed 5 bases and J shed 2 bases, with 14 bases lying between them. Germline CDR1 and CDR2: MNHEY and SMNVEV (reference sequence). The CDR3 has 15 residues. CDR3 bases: TGTGCCAGCAGTCCGTCCCCCCGGCCCACAGATACGCAGTATTTT. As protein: CASSPSPRPTDTQYF.

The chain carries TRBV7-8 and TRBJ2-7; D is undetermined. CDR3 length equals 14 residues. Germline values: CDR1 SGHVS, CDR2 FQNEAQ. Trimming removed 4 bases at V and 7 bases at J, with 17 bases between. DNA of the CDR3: TGTGCCAGCAGCTCCCTAGTTACTTCGCGGGAGCAGTACTTC. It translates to CASSSLVTSREQYF.

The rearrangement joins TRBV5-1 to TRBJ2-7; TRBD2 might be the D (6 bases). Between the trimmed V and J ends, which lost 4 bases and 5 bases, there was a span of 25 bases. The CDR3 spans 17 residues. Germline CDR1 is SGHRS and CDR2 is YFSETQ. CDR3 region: CASSPELGRRGFHEQYF. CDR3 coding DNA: TGCGCCAGCAGCCCTGAGCTGGGACGCCGGGGGTTCCACGAGCAGTACTTC.

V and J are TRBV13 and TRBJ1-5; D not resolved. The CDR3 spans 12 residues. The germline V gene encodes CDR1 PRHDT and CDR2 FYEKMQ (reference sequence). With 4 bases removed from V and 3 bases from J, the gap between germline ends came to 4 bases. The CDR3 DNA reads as TGTGCCAGCAGCTCCTACAATCAGCCCCAGCATTTT. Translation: CASSSYNQPQHF.

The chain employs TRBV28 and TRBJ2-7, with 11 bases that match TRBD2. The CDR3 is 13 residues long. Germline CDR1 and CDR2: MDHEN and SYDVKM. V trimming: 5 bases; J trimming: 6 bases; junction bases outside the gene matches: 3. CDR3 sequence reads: CASSLAGGREQYF. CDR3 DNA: TGTGCCAGCAGTCTAGCGGGAGGACGCGAGCAGTACTTC.

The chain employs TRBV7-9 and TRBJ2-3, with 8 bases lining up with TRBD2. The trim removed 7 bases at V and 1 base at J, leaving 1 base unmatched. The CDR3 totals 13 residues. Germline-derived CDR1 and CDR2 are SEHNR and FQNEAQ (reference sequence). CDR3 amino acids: CASTGGGTDTQYF. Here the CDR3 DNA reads TGTGCCAGCACGGGAGGGGGCACAGATACGCAGTATTTT.

CDR3 amino acids: CASSDAPSPLYEQYF. The DNA of the CDR3 is TGTGCCAGCAGTGACGCCCCATCCCCTCTATACGAGCAGTACTTC. The chain is built from TRBV6-4 and TRBJ2-7; D gene unclear. Per the germline V gene, CDR1 is MRHNA and CDR2 is SNTAGT. This CDR3 spans 15 amino acids. Trimming removed 2 bases from V and 4 bases from J, with 15 bases in between.

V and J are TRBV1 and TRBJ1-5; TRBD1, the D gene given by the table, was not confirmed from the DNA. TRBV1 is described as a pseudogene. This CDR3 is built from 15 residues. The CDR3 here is CTSIRTGNSNQPQHF. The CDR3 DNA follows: TGCACCAGCATACGGACAGGGAACAGCAATCAGCCCCAGCATTTT.

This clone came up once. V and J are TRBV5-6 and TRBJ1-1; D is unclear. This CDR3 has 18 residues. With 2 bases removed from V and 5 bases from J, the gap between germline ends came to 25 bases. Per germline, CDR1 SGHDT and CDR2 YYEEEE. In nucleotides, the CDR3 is TGTGCCAGCAGCTTCTCTTTGACTTCCATCCCTTGGTTTACTGAAGCTTTCTTT. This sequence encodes CASSFSLTSIPWFTEAFF. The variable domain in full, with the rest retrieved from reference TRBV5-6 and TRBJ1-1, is DAGVTQSPTHLIKTRGQQVTLRCSPKSGHDTVSWYQQALGQGPQFIFQYYEEEERQRGNFPDRFSGHQFPNYSSELNVNALLLGDSALYLCASSFSLTSIPWFTEAFFGQGTRLTVV.

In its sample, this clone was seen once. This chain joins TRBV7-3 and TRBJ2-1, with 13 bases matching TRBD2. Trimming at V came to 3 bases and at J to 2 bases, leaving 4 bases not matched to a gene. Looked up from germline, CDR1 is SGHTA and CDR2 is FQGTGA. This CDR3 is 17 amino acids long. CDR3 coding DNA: TGTGCCAGCAGCTTCATCGGGACTAGCGGGGCCTACAATGAGCAGTTCTTC. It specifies CASSFIGTSGAYNEQFF.

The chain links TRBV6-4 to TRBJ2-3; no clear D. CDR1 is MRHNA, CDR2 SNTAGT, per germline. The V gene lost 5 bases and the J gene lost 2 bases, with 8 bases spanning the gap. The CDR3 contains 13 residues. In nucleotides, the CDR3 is TGTGCCAGCAGTTTGACCACCACAGATACGCAGTATTTT. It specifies CASSLTTTDTQYF.

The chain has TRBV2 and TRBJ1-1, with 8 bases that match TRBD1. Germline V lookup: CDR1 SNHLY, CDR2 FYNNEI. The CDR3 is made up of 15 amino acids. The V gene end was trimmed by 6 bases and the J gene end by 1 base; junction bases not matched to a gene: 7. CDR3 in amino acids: CASRAGTGSNTEAFF. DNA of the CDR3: TGTGCCAGCAGGGCCGGGACAGGATCGAACACTGAAGCTTTCTTT.

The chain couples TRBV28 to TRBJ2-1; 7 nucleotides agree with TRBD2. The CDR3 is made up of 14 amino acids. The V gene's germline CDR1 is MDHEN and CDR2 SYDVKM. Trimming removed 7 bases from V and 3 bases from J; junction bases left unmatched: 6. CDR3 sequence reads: CASNAGEGYNEQFF. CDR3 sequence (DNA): TGTGCCAGCAACGCGGGAGAAGGCTACAATGAGCAGTTCTTC.

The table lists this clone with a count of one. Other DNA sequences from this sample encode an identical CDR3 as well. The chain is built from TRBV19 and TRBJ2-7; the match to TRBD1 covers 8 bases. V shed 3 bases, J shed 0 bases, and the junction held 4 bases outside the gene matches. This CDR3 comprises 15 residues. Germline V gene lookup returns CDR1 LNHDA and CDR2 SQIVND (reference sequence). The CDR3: CASSIDRGSSYEQYF. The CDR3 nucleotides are TGTGCCAGTAGTATTGACAGGGGTTCCTCCTACGAGCAGTACTTC.

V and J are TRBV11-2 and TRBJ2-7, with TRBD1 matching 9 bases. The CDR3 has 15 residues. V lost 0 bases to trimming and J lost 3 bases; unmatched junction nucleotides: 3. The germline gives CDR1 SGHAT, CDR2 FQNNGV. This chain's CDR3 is CASSLEWDRVYEQYF. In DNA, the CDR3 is TGTGCCAGCAGCTTAGAATGGGACAGGGTCTACGAGCAGTACTTC.

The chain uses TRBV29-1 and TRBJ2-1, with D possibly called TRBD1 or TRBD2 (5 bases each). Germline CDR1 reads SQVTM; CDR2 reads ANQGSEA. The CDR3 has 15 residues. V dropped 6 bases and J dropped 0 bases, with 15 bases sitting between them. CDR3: CSVRPGPSSYNEQFF. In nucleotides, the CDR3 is TGCAGCGTACGACCGGGGCCTAGCTCCTACAATGAGCAGTTCTTC.

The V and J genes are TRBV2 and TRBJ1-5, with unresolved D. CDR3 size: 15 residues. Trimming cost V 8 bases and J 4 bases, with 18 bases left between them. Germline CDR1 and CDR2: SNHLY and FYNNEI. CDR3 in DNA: TGTGCCAGCGGAGGACCGACTGAACCAAATCAGCCCCAGCATTTT. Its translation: CASGGPTEPNQPQHF.

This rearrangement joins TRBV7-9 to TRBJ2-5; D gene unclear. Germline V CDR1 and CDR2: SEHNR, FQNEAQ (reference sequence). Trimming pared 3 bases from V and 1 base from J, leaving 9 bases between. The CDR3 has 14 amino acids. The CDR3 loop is CASSFLGPQETQYF. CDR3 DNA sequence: TGTGCCAGCAGCTTCTTAGGGCCCCAAGAGACCCAGTACTTC.

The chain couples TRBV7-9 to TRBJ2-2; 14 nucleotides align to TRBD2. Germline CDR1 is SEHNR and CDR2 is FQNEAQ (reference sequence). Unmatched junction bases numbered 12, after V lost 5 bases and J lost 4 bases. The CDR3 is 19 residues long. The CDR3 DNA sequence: TGTGCCAGCAGCCCGGGACTAGCGGGAGCCGTACGGGGCACCGGGGAGCTGTTTTTT. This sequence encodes CASSPGLAGAVRGTGELFF.

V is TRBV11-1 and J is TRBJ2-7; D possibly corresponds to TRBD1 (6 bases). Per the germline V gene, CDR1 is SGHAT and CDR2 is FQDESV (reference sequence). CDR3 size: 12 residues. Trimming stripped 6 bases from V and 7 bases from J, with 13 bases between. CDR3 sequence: CASRPVTGEQYF. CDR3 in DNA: TGTGCCAGCAGGCCAGTAACAGGGGAGCAGTACTTC.

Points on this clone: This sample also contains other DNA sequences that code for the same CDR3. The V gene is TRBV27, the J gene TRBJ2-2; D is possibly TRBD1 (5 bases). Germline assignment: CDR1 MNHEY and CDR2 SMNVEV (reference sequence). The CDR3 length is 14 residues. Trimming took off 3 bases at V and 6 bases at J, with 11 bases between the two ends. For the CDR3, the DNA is TGTGCCAGCAGTTTCAGGGTCCAGTCCGGGGAGCTGTTTTTT. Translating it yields CASSFRVQSGELFF.

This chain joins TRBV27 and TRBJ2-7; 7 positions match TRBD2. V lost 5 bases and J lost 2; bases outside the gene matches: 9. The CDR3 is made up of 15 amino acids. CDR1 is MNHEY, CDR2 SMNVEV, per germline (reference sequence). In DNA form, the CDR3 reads TGTGCCAGCAGTCCAAGCGGGAAATGGACCTACGAGCAGTACTTC. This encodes CASSPSGKWTYEQYF.

The DNA for the CDR3 is TGTGCCAGTAGTATAGACGAGGGCGCTGGGGCCAACGTCCTGACTTTC. This codes for CASSIDEGAGANVLTF. The rearrangement joins TRBV19 to TRBJ2-6, with D possibly being TRBD2 (5 bases). V gave up 0 bases and J gave up 2 bases, with 8 bases separating them. The CDR3 extends over 16 amino acids. The germline gives CDR1 LNHDA, CDR2 SQIVND (reference sequence).

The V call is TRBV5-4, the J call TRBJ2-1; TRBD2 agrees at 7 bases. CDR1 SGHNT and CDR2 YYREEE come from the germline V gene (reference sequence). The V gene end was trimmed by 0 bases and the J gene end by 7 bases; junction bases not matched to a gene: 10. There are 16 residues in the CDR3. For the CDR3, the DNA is TGTGCCAGCAGCTTGGCCATCCGCGGGAGCTGGAATGAGCAGTTCTTC. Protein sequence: CASSLAIRGSWNEQFF. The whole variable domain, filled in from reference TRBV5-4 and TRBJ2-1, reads ETGVTQSPTHLIKTRGQQVTLRCSSQSGHNTVSWYQQALGQGPQFIFQYYREEENGRGNFPPRFSGLQFPNYSSELNVNALELDDSALYLCASSLAIRGSWNEQFFGPGTRLTVL.